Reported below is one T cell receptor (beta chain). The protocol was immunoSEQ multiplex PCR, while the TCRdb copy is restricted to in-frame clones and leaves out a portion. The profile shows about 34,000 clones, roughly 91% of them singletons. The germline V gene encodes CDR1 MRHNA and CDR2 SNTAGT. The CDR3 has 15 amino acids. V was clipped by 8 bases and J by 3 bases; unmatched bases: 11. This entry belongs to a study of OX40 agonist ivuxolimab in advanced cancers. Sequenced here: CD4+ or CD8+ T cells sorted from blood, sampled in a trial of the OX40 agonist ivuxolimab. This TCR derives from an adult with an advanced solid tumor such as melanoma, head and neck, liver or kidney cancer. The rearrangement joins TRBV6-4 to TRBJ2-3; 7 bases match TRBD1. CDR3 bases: TGTGCCAGCCTCAGCCGGCCAGGGGGAACAGATACGCAGTATTTT. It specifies CASLSRPGGTDTQYF.